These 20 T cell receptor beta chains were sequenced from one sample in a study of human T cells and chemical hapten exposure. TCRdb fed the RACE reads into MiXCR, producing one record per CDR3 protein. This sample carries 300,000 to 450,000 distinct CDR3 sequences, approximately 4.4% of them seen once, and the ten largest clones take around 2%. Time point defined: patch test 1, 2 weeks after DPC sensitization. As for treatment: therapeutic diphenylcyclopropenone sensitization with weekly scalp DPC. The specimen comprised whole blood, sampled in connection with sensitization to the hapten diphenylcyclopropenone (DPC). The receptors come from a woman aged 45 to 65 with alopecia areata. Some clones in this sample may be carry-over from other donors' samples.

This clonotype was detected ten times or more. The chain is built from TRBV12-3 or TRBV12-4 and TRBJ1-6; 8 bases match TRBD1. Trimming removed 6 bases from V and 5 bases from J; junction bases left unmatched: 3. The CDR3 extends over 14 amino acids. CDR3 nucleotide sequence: TGTGCCAGCAGCCAGGGGGCACATAATTCACCCCTCCACTTT. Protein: CASSQGAHNSPLHF.

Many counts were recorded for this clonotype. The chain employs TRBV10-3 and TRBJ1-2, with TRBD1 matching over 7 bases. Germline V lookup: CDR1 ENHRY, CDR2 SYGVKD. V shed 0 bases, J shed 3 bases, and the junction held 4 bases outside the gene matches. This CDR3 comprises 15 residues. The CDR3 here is CAISESAGGHYGYTF. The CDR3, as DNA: TGTGCCATCAGTGAGTCTGCAGGGGGACACTATGGCTACACCTTC.

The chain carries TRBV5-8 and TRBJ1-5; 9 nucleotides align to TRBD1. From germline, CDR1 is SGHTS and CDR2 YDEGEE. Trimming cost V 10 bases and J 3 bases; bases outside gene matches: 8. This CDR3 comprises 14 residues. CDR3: CAFSRDRDNQPQHF. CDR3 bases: TGTGCCTTTTCAAGGGACAGGGACAATCAGCCCCAGCATTTT.

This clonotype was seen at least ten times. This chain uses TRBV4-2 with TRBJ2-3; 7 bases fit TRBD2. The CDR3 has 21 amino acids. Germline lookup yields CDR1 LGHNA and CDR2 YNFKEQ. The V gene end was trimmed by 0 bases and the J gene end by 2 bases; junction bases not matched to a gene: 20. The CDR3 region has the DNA TGTGCCAGCAGCCAAGAGGCCCTCAAGCATCGGCTAGCGGAGATCACAGATACGCAGTATTTT. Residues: CASSQEALKHRLAEITDTQYF.

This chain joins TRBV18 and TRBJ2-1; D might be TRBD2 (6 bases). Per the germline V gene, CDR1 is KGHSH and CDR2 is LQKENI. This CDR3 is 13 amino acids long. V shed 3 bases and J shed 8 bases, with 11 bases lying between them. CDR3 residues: CASSPSGSDEQFF. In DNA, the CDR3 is TGTGCCAGCTCACCCTCCGGGAGCGATGAGCAGTTCTTC.

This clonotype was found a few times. CDR3 bases: TGTGCCAGCAGCTTAGCGTTGGCAGGGCGTAATGAAAAACTGTTTTTT. This encodes CASSLALAGRNEKLFF. The chain couples TRBV7-8 to TRBJ1-4; D is possibly TRBD1 (5 bases). The CDR3 is 16 amino acids. Germline assignment: CDR1 SGHVS and CDR2 FQNEAQ. The germline V and J ends were trimmed by 0 bases and 4 bases, with 12 bases remaining between them. Using reference TRBV7-8 and TRBJ1-4 for the parts outside the CDR3, the full variable domain is GAGVSQSPRYKVAKRGQDVALRCDPISGHVSLFWYQQALGQGPEFLTYFQNEAQLDKSGLPSDRFFAERPEGSVSTLKIQRTQQEDSAVYLCASSLALAGRNEKLFFGSGTQLSVL.

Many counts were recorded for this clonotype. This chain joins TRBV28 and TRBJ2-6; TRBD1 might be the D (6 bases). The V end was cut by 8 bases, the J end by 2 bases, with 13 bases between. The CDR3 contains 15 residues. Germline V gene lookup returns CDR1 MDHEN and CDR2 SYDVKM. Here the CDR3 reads CASAEGGAGANVLTF. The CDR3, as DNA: TGTGCCAGCGCCGAAGGGGGAGCTGGGGCCAACGTCCTGACTTTC.

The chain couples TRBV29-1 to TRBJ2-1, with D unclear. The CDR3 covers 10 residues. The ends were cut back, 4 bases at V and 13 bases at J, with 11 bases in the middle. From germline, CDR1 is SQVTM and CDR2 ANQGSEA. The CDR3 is CSVVAEFQFF. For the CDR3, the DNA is TGCAGCGTTGTAGCCGAGTTTCAGTTCTTC.

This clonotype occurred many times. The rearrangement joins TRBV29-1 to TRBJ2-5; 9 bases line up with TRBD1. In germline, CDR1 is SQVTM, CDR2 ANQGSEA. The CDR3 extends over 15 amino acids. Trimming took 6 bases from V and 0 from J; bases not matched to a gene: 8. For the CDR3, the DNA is TGCAGCGTGCAACTCGGGACAGGGTACCAAGAGACCCAGTACTTC. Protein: CSVQLGTGYQETQYF.

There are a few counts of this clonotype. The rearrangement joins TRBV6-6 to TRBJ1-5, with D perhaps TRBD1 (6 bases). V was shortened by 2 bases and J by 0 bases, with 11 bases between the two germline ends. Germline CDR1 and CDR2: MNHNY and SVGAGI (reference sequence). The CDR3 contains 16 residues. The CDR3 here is CASSYGQTYSNQPQHF. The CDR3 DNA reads TGTGCCAGCAGTTACGGACAGACGTATAGCAATCAGCCCCAGCATTTT.

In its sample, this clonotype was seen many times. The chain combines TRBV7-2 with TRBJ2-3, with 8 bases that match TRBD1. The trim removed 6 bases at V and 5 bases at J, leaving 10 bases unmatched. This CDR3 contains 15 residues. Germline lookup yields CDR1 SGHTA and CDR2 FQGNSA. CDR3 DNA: TGTGCCAGCAGACCCGGACAGGGCTTGGGAGATACGCAGTATTTT. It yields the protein CASRPGQGLGDTQYF. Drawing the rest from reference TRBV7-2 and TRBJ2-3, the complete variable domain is GAGVSQSPSNKVTEKGKDVELRCDPISGHTALYWYRQSLGQGLEFLIYFQGNSAPDKSGLPSDRFSAERTGGSVSTLTIQRTQQEDSAVYLCASRPGQGLGDTQYFGPGTRLTVL.

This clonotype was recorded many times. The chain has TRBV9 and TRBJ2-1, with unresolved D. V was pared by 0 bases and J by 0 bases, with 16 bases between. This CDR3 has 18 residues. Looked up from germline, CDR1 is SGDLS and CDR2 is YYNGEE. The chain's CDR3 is CASSVGPSTDSSYNEQFF. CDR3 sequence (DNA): TGTGCCAGCAGCGTAGGGCCCTCCACGGATAGCTCCTACAATGAGCAGTTCTTC.

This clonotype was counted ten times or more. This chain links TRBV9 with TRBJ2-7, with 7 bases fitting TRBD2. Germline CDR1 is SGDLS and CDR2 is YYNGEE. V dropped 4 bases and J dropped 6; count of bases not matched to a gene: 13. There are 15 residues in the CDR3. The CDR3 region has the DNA TGTGCCAGCAGCCCCAATTGGGGGGAGGGCATCGAGCAGTACTTC. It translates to CASSPNWGEGIEQYF.

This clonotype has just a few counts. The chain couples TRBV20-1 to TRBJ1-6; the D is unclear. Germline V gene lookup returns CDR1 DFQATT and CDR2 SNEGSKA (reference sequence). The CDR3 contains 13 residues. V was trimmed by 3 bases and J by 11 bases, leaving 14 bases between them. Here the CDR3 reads CSASSSTEAPLHF. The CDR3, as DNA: TGCAGTGCTAGTAGCTCAACCGAGGCACCCCTCCACTTT.

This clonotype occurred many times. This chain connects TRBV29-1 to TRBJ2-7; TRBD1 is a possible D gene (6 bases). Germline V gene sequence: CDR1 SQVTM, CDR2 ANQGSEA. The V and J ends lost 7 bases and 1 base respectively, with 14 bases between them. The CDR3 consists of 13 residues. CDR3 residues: CSALTGLSYEQYF. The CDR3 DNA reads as TGCAGCGCCCTGACAGGCCTTTCCTACGAGCAGTACTTC.

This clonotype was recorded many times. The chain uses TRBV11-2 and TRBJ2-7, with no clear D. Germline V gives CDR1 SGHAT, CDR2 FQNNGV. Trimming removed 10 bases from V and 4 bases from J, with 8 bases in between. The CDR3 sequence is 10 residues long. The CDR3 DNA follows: TGTGCCACCTCCGGTTACGAGCAGTACTTC. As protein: CATSGYEQYF.

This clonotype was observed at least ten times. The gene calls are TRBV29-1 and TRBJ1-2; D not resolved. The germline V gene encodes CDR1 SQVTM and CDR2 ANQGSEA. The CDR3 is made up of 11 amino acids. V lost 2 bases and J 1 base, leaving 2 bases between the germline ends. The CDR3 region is CSVESNYGYTF. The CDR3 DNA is TGCAGCGTTGAAAGTAACTATGGCTACACCTTC.

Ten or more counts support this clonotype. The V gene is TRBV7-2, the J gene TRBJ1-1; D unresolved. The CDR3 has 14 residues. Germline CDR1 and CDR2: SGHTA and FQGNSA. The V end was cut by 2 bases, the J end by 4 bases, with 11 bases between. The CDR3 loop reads CASSLRRSGTEAFF. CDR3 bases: TGTGCCAGCAGCTTACGCAGAAGTGGCACTGAAGCTTTCTTT.

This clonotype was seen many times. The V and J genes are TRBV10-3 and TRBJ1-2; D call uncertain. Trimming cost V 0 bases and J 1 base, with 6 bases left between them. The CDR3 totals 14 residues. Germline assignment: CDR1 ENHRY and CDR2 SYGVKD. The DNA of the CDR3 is TGTGCCATCAGTGAGTCGGGGAGTAACTATGGCTACACCTTC. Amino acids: CAISESGSNYGYTF.

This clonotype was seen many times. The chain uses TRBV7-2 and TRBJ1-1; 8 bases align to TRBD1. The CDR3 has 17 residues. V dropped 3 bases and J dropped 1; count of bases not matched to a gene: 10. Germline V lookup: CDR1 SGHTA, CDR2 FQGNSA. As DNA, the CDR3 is TGTGCCAGCAGCTTTCCAGGGGCGGACAGGGAGAACACTGAAGCTTTCTTT. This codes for CASSFPGADRENTEAFF.